These T cell receptor beta chains were read from a single sample in a study of T cell responses to AZD1222 COVID-19 vaccine. Generated by immunoSEQ multiplex PCR, the TCRdb table keeps only in-frame clones and is missing some. The repertoire holds about 140,000 clones, with approximately 90% as singletons. The sample in question was peripheral blood, obtained on day 0 of AZD1222 vaccination. The source of these receptors is an adult in good health. CDR3s include the opening cysteine and the closing phenylalanine or tryptophan. A D gene is named only where the DNA matches it firmly. Only part of the rows carry a size: once, few, many, or a class if the clone is expanded.

CDR3nt | CDR3aa | abundance | v_gene | d_gene | j_gene
TGTGCCAGCAGTACACCCGAAAAACTGTTTTTT | CASSTPEKLFF | NA | TRBV28 | NA | TRBJ1-4
TGTGCCACCAGCAAAGACAGGGGATGGTCTGAAGCTTTCTTT | CATSKDRGWSEAFF | NA | TRBV15 | TRBD1 | TRBJ1-1
TGTGCCAGCAGCCTCCCGGGTGACACTGAAGCTTTCTTT | CASSLPGDTEAFF | NA | TRBV7-9 | NA | TRBJ1-1
TGTGCCAGCAGCAATCGACAGGGACTTAATTCACCCCTCCACTTT | CASSNRQGLNSPLHF | few | TRBV7-2 | TRBD1 | TRBJ1-6
TGTGCCAGCAGTAATCTACCGTTAACTTACAATGAGCAGTTCTTC | CASSNLPLTYNEQFF | NA | TRBV6-2/TRBV6-3 | NA | TRBJ2-1
TGTGCCAGCACAGGACTGGGGAGCAACGAGCAGTACTTC | CASTGLGSNEQYF | NA | TRBV28 | NA | TRBJ2-7
TGTGCCAGCAGCCGGGTAGGCGGCACAGATACGCAGTATTTT | CASSRVGGTDTQYF | NA | TRBV3-1/TRBV3-2 | NA | TRBJ2-3
TGTGCTAGTGCCTCCCCTCCGGGGGAGCAGTACTTC | CASASPPGEQYF | NA | TRBV12-5 | NA | TRBJ2-7
TGTGCCAGCACCAAAGACAGTCGGCCATACAATGAGCAGTTCTTC | CASTKDSRPYNEQFF | once | TRBV7-3 | NA | TRBJ2-1
TGTGCCAGCAGCCCTTCTAGCGGGAGCACCGGGGAGCTGTTTTTT | CASSPSSGSTGELFF | NA | TRBV3-1/TRBV3-2 | TRBD2 | TRBJ2-2
TGTGCCAGCAGCTTCCGTTTACAGGGATATAGTTCACCCCTCCACTTT | CASSFRLQGYSSPLHF | NA | TRBV11-2 | NA | TRBJ1-6
TGCGCCAGCAGCTCAGCCCGGGACACCCTGGAGGAAAAACTGTTTTTT | CASSSARDTLEEKLFF | NA | TRBV5-1 | NA | TRBJ1-4
TGTGCCAGCAGTACATTTGACAGTCTCCTTGGCTACACCTTC | CASSTFDSLLGYTF | NA | TRBV6-2/TRBV6-3 | NA | TRBJ1-2
TGCGCCAGCAGCCACCCCAGGGAACAGCCCCAGCATTTT | CASSHPREQPQHF | NA | TRBV4-1 | NA | TRBJ1-5
TGTGCCAGCAGCCCATCACTAGCGGGGGAAGGGACCCAGTACTTC | CASSPSLAGEGTQYF | NA | TRBV7-2 | TRBD2 | TRBJ2-5
TGTGCCAGCAGTGAATTCGGATCAGATAGTGACAAAAACATTCAGTACTTC | CASSEFGSDSDKNIQYF | NA | TRBV6-1 | NA | TRBJ2-4
TGTGCCAGCAGTTATACCCCGGATACGCAGTATTTT | CASSYTPDTQYF | once | TRBV6-5 | NA | TRBJ2-3
TGTGCCAGCAGCACCCTGGGATCGCCCTCCTACAATGAGCAGTTCTTC | CASSTLGSPSYNEQFF | NA | TRBV9 | NA | TRBJ2-1
TGTGCCAGTAGTATCACTAGCTCTGGGACCCAGTACTTC | CASSITSSGTQYF | NA | TRBV19 | NA | TRBJ2-5
TGTGCCAGCAGCTGGCAGGGGGGTTCACCCCTCCACTTT | CASSWQGGSPLHF | NA | TRBV11-2 | TRBD1 | TRBJ1-6
TGCGCCAGCAGCCCTTCTCCAGCGCAGGGAGGAGACACCATATATTTT | CASSPSPAQGGDTIYF | NA | TRBV4-3 | NA | TRBJ1-3
TGTGCCAGCAGCTACCGGGACTTCCTCACCGGGGAGCTGTTTTTT | CASSYRDFLTGELFF | NA | TRBV5-4 | NA | TRBJ2-2
TGTGCCAGCAGTGGGGGCAGGGGTCCGTCTGGAAACACCATATATTTT | CASSGGRGPSGNTIYF | once | TRBV2 | NA | TRBJ1-3
TGTGCCAGCAGTTATGACTTCTACGAGCAGTACTTC | CASSYDFYEQYF | NA | TRBV28 | NA | TRBJ2-7
TGTGCCAGCAGTGACTCGGCCCGGGACAGGGGCGCAGATACGCAGTATTTT | CASSDSARDRGADTQYF | NA | TRBV6-4 | TRBD1 | TRBJ2-3
TGTGCCAGCAGCTTGCCCACTTTACCAGGGAGGGGGACTGAAGCTTTCTTT | CASSLPTLPGRGTEAFF | NA | TRBV7-2 | NA | TRBJ1-1
TGTGCCAGCAGTTTCAGGTTGGCTAACACTGAAGCTTTCTTT | CASSFRLANTEAFF | NA | TRBV28 | NA | TRBJ1-1
TGTGCCAGCAGCTCCCCTGGGGTGAGCGGACTCAACTTC | CASSSPGVSGLNF | few | TRBV11-2 | NA | TRBJ2-7
TGTGCCAGCAGCAAAGGGAAGTTCTGGCTGAACTATGGCTACACCTTC | CASSKGKFWLNYGYTF | NA | TRBV21-1 | NA | TRBJ1-2
TGTGCCAGCAGTACCCGGACAGGGAGCAACTATGGCTACACCTTC | CASSTRTGSNYGYTF | NA | TRBV28 | TRBD1 | TRBJ1-2
TGTGCCATCACCGACAGGTGGGATCAGCCCCAGCATTTT | CAITDRWDQPQHF | few | TRBV19 | NA | TRBJ1-5
TGTGCCAGCAGCCAAGAAGGGACAGAATTCTATGAGCAGTTCTTC | CASSQEGTEFYEQFF | NA | TRBV4-2 | TRBD1 | TRBJ2-1
TGTGCCAGCTCCCTTCGGGGTGGCGGGGAGGACTTC | CASSLRGGGEDF | NA | TRBV18 | NA | TRBJ2-5
TGCAGCGTTGTTGCGGACAGCCAGAACACTGAAGCTTTCTTT | CSVVADSQNTEAFF | NA | TRBV29-1 | NA | TRBJ1-1
TGTGCCAGCAGCTTATTCGGGTCCGCGGGAGCAGGAGCCTACGAGCAGTACTTC | CASSLFGSAGAGAYEQYF | NA | TRBV11-2 | TRBD2 | TRBJ2-7
TGTGCCAGCAGTCCCCTTAATCAGGGAAACACCATATATTTT | CASSPLNQGNTIYF | NA | TRBV27 | NA | TRBJ1-3
TGTGCCAGCAGCCAAGTAGCGGGGGGTGAAGCTTTCTTT | CASSQVAGGEAFF | NA | TRBV3-1/TRBV3-2 | NA | TRBJ1-1
TGTGCCAGCAGCGCTACAGGCCCCACAGATACGCAGTATTTT | CASSATGPTDTQYF | NA | TRBV7-3 | NA | TRBJ2-3
TGTGCCAGCAGTTACGGGCTCGGGAGGTACGAGCAGTACTTC | CASSYGLGRYEQYF | NA | TRBV6-6 | TRBD2 | TRBJ2-7
TGTGCCAGCAATGCTTTCTCCGGCAATCAGCCCCAGCATTTT | CASNAFSGNQPQHF | NA | TRBV21-1 | NA | TRBJ1-5
TGTGCCAGCAGCTTAGTGGTTTCCGGAGTAAACACTGAAGCTTTCTTT | CASSLVVSGVNTEAFF | NA | TRBV7-9 | NA | TRBJ1-1
TGTGCCAGCAGTGAAGAGATAGGACTAGCGGGGGGTTACGAGCAGTACTTC | CASSEEIGLAGGYEQYF | NA | TRBV2 | TRBD2 | TRBJ2-7
TGTGCCAGCAGCTTAGGGGGCGCAAACGGAAACACCATATATTTT | CASSLGGANGNTIYF | NA | TRBV7-2 | NA | TRBJ1-3
TGCGCCAGCAGCCCGCCGGGCAGGGTTGATGAAAAACTGTTTTTT | CASSPPGRVDEKLFF | NA | TRBV5-1 | NA | TRBJ1-4
TGTGCCAGCAGTTGGGGGCGCGTCTCTGGAAACACCATATATTTT | CASSWGRVSGNTIYF | NA | TRBV6-2/TRBV6-3 | NA | TRBJ1-3
TGTGCCAGCAGTTTGTCGACCGTCTATGGCTACACCTTC | CASSLSTVYGYTF | NA | TRBV6-5 | NA | TRBJ1-2
TGTGCCAGCAGTGACGGAGGCAGTAGCTCCTACAATGAGCAGTTCTTC | CASSDGGSSSYNEQFF | NA | TRBV6-4 | NA | TRBJ2-1
TGTGCCAGCAGTTTATTTGGACCCGGCGGAAATCAGCCCCAGCATTTT | CASSLFGPGGNQPQHF | NA | TRBV27 | NA | TRBJ1-5
TGTGCCAGCCTCAAGGTAGCGGGGGCCCCCGATACGCAGTATTTT | CASLKVAGAPDTQYF | NA | TRBV27 | TRBD2 | TRBJ2-3
TGTGCCAGCAGCCAAGAAGGTGGCAATGAGCAGTTCTTC | CASSQEGGNEQFF | NA | TRBV4-2 | NA | TRBJ2-1
TGTGCCAGCAGCCCGAGGGTCAATGAGCAGTTCTTC | CASSPRVNEQFF | NA | TRBV7-2 | NA | TRBJ2-1